A single sample gave rise to the 32 T cell receptor beta chains below, sequenced in a study of T cells in Graves' hyperthyroidism and ophthalmopathy. Amplification of TCR beta CDR3 regions was performed using RNA transcripts as template. The TCR CDR3 was amplified in a first-round RT-PCR using the HTBI primer set. TCRdb independently ran MiXCR on the multiplex PCR reads; one entry per CDR3 protein. The sample lists around 480,000 distinct CDR3 sequences, approximately 15% seen once, with less than 20% in the top ten. Sequencing was carried out using blood. The receptors originated from a woman between 18 and 29 years old with Graves' hyperthyroidism.

This clonotype has just a few counts. The V gene is TRBV19, the J gene TRBJ2-1; D unresolved. Germline lookup yields CDR1 LNHDA and CDR2 SQIVND (reference sequence). V was clipped by 5 bases and J by 2 bases, with 16 bases between them. The CDR3 length is 16 residues. Written as DNA, the CDR3 is TGTGCCAGTAGTCAACCTAGATTCCTAACCTACAATGAGCAGTTCTTC. This encodes CASSQPRFLTYNEQFF.

The table lists this clonotype with many counts. The chain carries TRBV12-3 or TRBV12-4 and TRBJ1-4; 8 bases are a match to TRBD1. The CDR3 runs to 16 residues. The V and J ends lost 6 bases and 8 bases, in that order; junction bases with no gene match: 14. In DNA, the CDR3 is TGTGCCAGCAGGCATCAGCCCGGGACAGGCGGGGAAAAACTGTTTTTT. Translation: CASRHQPGTGGEKLFF.

This clonotype was picked up many times. The rearrangement links TRBV29-1 to TRBJ2-1; 7 bases are a match to TRBD2. Germline V gene lookup returns CDR1 SQVTM and CDR2 ANQGSEA. Trimming removed 3 bases from V and 4 bases from J; junction bases left unmatched: 3. The CDR3 covers 13 residues. In DNA, the CDR3 is TGCAGCGTTGAGGTCGGGGGGTACAATGAGCAGTTCTTC. It translates to CSVEVGGYNEQFF.

Many counts were recorded for this clonotype. J is TRBJ2-2 and V is TRBV14; TRBD1 matches 8 bases. The germline V gene encodes CDR1 SGHDN and CDR2 FVKESK. The trim removed 3 bases at V and 1 base at J, leaving 4 bases unmatched. The CDR3 contains 16 residues. CDR3 DNA: TGTGCCAGCAGCCAGGTGACAGGGGTGAACACCGGGGAGCTGTTTTTT. Translation gives CASSQVTGVNTGELFF.

This clonotype has just one count. The J gene is TRBJ1-6, the V gene TRBV5-1, with unresolved D. In germline, CDR1 is SGHRS, CDR2 YFSETQ. This CDR3 is 15 amino acids long. V lost 0 bases and J 8 bases, leaving 12 bases between the germline ends. As DNA, the CDR3 is TGCGCCAGCAGCTTGGAATGGGGTATGGATTCACCCCTCCACTTT. Translated: CASSLEWGMDSPLHF.

The CDR3 nucleotides are TGTGCCAGCAGTTTAAGGGCAGGGAGTAGCACTGAAGCTTTCTTT. It is translated as CASSLRAGSSTEAFF. This rearrangement joins TRBV12-3 or TRBV12-4 to TRBJ1-1, with a possible D match to TRBD1 (5 bases). The CDR3 contains 15 residues. V was clipped by 2 bases and J by 4 bases, with 14 bases between them.

This clonotype showed up many times. The chain links TRBV5-1 to TRBJ2-7; TRBD1 aligns across 7 bases. The CDR3 contains 14 residues. After removal of 4 bases from V and 7 bases from J, the junction contained 11 bases not matched to a gene. Germline values: CDR1 SGHRS, CDR2 YFSETQ. CDR3 bases: TGCGCCAGCAGCGTCGGACAGGTACGAAGGGAGCAGTACTTC. Encoded protein: CASSVGQVRREQYF.

The table lists this clonotype with many counts. V and J are TRBV11-2 and TRBJ2-7, with D perhaps matching TRBD1 (5 bases). The germline V and J ends were trimmed by 1 base and 0 bases, with 10 bases remaining between them. CDR1 and CDR2 from the germline V gene are SGHAT and FQNNGV. The CDR3 sequence is 15 residues long. This CDR3 reads CASSLVGVDSYEQYF. DNA for the CDR3: TGTGCCAGCAGCTTAGTAGGGGTCGACTCCTACGAGCAGTACTTC.

About this clonotype: The final CDR3 position lacks the conserved phenylalanine or tryptophan, pointing to a likely read error. The gene calls are TRBV7-3 and TRBJ2-3; D not resolved. The CDR3 runs to 14 residues. Trimming stripped 2 bases from V and 4 bases from J, with 10 bases between. CDR1 SGHTA and CDR2 FQGTGA come from the germline V gene. The CDR3 loop is CASSLGSISDTQYS. The CDR3 DNA sequence: TGTGCCAGCAGCTTAGGGTCCATTTCAGATACGCAGTATTCT.

This chain links TRBV12-5 with TRBJ2-7; D gene uncertain. From germline, CDR1 is LGHNT and CDR2 FRNRAP. The V and J ends lost 0 bases and 0 bases respectively, with 3 bases between them. The CDR3 has 13 amino acids. The CDR3 region has the DNA TGTGCTAGTGGTTTGGTAAACTCCTACGAGCAGTACTTC. Its translation: CASGLVNSYEQYF.

This clonotype was seen more than once but under ten times. The genes are TRBV7-9 and TRBJ2-1; D remains unclear. The CDR3 totals 20 residues. CDR1 and CDR2 from the germline V gene are SEHNR and FQNEAQ (reference sequence). V lost 4 bases and J lost 5, with 30 bases in between. The CDR3 bases are TGTGCCAGCAGCTCGCCACGCCCAAGGGAACCGGAAGCCCGGGACAATGAGCAGTTCTTC. Translating gives CASSSPRPREPEARDNEQFF.

V usage is TRBV30 and J usage is TRBJ1-1; D is unclear. CDR1 and CDR2 (germline): GTSNPN, SVGIG (reference sequence). Between the trimmed V and J ends, which lost 2 bases and 7 bases, there was a span of 8 bases. The CDR3 is made up of 11 amino acids. The DNA of the CDR3 is TGTGCCTGGAGTTGGCGGGATGAAGCTTTCTTT. Translating it yields CAWSWRDEAFF.

The gene calls are TRBV12-3 or TRBV12-4 and TRBJ1-2; 7 bases line up with TRBD1. This CDR3 is built from 14 residues. V was pared by 6 bases and J by 3 bases, with 7 bases of the junction left unmatched. The CDR3 nucleotides read TGTGCCAGCAGGGAACAGGGGCGGGACTATGGCTACACCTTC. It encodes CASREQGRDYGYTF.

The V gene is TRBV5-4, the J gene TRBJ2-5, with 8 bases matching TRBD1. The CDR3 extends over 18 amino acids. V gave up 2 bases and J gave up 3 bases; unmatched junction bases: 15. Per the germline V gene, CDR1 is SGHNT and CDR2 is YYREEE (reference sequence). CDR3 region: CASSFIRGHGVAKETQYF. The CDR3 nucleotides are TGTGCCAGCAGCTTTATCAGGGGGCACGGAGTAGCTAAAGAGACCCAGTACTTC.

This clonotype was seen at least ten times. The CDR3 is CASGYNEKLFF. In DNA form, the CDR3 reads TGTGCCAGCGGTTATAATGAAAAACTGTTTTTT. This chain joins TRBV27 and TRBJ1-4, with no clear D. Trimming cost V 8 bases and J 4 bases, with 5 bases left between them. Germline assignment: CDR1 MNHEY and CDR2 SMNVEV (reference sequence). The CDR3 covers 11 residues.

This clonotype was counted ten times or more. The chain is built from TRBV11-2 and TRBJ1-5, with D unclear. Between the trimmed V and J ends, which lost 1 base and 3 bases, there was a span of 10 bases. The V gene's germline CDR1 is SGHAT and CDR2 FQNNGV. CDR3 length: 15 amino acids. CDR3 DNA sequence: TGTGCCAGCAGCTTAGGTGGGGTCGCCAATCAGCCCCAGCATTTT. Translating gives CASSLGGVANQPQHF.

This clonotype appeared a few times. The chain combines TRBV25-1 with TRBJ2-2; possibly TRBD1 for D (6 bases). With 3 bases removed from V and 5 bases from J, the gap between germline ends came to 13 bases. The V gene's germline CDR1 is MGHDK and CDR2 SYGVNS. The CDR3 sequence is 15 residues long. CDR3 region: CASSEPGVGTGELFF. The CDR3 DNA sequence: TGTGCCAGCAGTGAGCCAGGGGTCGGGACCGGGGAGCTGTTTTTT.

This clonotype was counted many times. The V gene is TRBV19, the J gene TRBJ2-5, with 7 bases aligning to TRBD2. The junction had 9 bases not matched to a gene; V was cut back by 7 bases and J by 4 bases. The germline V gene encodes CDR1 LNHDA and CDR2 SQIVND (reference sequence). CDR3 length: 14 residues. In nucleotides, the CDR3 is TGTGCCAGTACCCGGGGAGGGGCGGGAGAGACCCAGTACTTC. This codes for CASTRGGAGETQYF.

This clonotype was observed at least ten times. The chain carries TRBV5-1 and TRBJ2-1; unclear D gene. The CDR3 sequence is 13 residues long. Germline lookup yields CDR1 SGHRS and CDR2 YFSETQ. Trimming pared 4 bases from V and 5 bases from J, leaving 10 bases between. The CDR3: CASSAGPDNEQFF. The CDR3 DNA reads TGCGCCAGCAGCGCCGGACCAGACAATGAGCAGTTCTTC.

This clonotype came up a few times. V is TRBV4-1 and J is TRBJ1-1; D is possibly TRBD1 (5 bases). Trimming shortened V by 4 bases and J by 4 bases, and 16 bases separated the two germline ends. This CDR3 has 15 residues. From germline, CDR1 is MGHRA and CDR2 YSYEKL. The CDR3 here is CASSRGDRLGTEAFF. CDR3 nucleotides: TGCGCCAGCAGCCGAGGGGACCGGTTGGGCACTGAAGCTTTCTTT.

This chain uses TRBV7-3 with TRBJ2-1; possible D gene TRBD1, 5 bases. Trimming removed 3 bases from V and 5 bases from J, with 14 bases in between. The CDR3 is 15 residues long. The germline V gene encodes CDR1 SGHTA and CDR2 FQGTGA. This chain's CDR3 is CASSFAQGVHNEQFF. The CDR3 bases are TGTGCCAGCAGCTTCGCGCAGGGTGTCCACAATGAGCAGTTCTTC.

This clonotype was detected a few times. The chain combines TRBV5-1 with TRBJ2-7; D could derive from TRBD1 or TRBD2 (5 bases each). In germline, CDR1 is SGHRS, CDR2 YFSETQ. The V end was cut by 4 bases, the J end by 4 bases, with 18 bases between. There are 15 residues in the CDR3. In nucleotides, the CDR3 is TGCGCCAGCAGCCCCCCCCACCGGGACGTGTACGAGCAGTACTTC. Translation gives CASSPPHRDVYEQYF.

This clonotype was detected a few times. The V call is TRBV29-1, the J call TRBJ1-2; 10 positions match TRBD1. Germline values: CDR1 SQVTM, CDR2 ANQGSEA. With V trimmed by 7 bases and J by 4 bases, 6 bases remained unmatched. The CDR3 contains 13 residues. The CDR3 bases are TGCAGCGCGACAGGGGGCGAGGGCTATGGCTACACCTTC. This encodes CSATGGEGYGYTF.

This clonotype showed up many times. V and J are TRBV29-1 and TRBJ1-2, with D unresolved. In germline, CDR1 is SQVTM, CDR2 ANQGSEA. This CDR3 comprises 11 residues. Trimming took off 6 bases at V and 2 bases at J, with 7 bases between the two ends. CDR3 sequence (DNA): TGCAGCGTCGACCTCAACTATGGCTACACCTTC. This codes for CSVDLNYGYTF.

This clonotype was seen repeatedly, ten times or more. The V and J genes are TRBV27 and TRBJ2-1; tentatively, D is TRBD2 (5 bases). Germline V gene lookup returns CDR1 MNHEY and CDR2 SMNVEV (reference sequence). The CDR3 runs 13 residues. The V end was cut by 5 bases, the J end by 3 bases, with 8 bases between. The CDR3 sequence is CASSHGDYNEQFF. The CDR3 coding sequence is TGTGCCAGCAGTCACGGGGACTACAATGAGCAGTTCTTC.

The sample holds a few counts of this clonotype. The chain recombines TRBV29-1 with TRBJ1-3; D might be TRBD1 (5 bases). Trimming stripped 4 bases from V and 1 base from J, with 11 bases between. The CDR3 is made up of 14 amino acids. Germline V CDR1 and CDR2: SQVTM, ANQGSEA. CDR3 DNA sequence: TGCAGCGTTGGGGGGGTATTTTCTGGAAACACCATATATTTT. Translation gives CSVGGVFSGNTIYF.

This clonotype was observed many times. This chain links TRBV20-1 with TRBJ2-7, with D hard to call. There are 11 residues in the CDR3. From germline, CDR1 is DFQATT and CDR2 SNEGSKA (reference sequence). With 3 bases removed from V and 3 bases from J, the gap between germline ends came to 6 bases. Here the CDR3 reads CSARGDYEQYF. CDR3 coding DNA: TGCAGTGCTAGGGGCGACTACGAGCAGTACTTC.

This clonotype appeared a few times. This rearrangement joins TRBV5-6 to TRBJ1-1; D is perhaps TRBD1 (6 bases). The V gene lost 4 bases and the J gene lost 3 bases, with 16 bases spanning the gap. The V gene's germline CDR1 is SGHDT and CDR2 YYEEEE. The CDR3 loop spans 15 amino acids. CDR3 sequence: CASSPRGGAYTEAFF. The CDR3 nucleotides read TGTGCCAGCAGCCCGAGGGGGGGGGCCTACACTGAAGCTTTCTTT.

This clonotype was counted many times. The J gene is TRBJ2-3, the V gene TRBV6-2 or TRBV6-3; 7 bases match TRBD1. The CDR3 totals 16 residues. The trim removed 4 bases at V and 2 bases at J, leaving 9 bases unmatched. Germline assignment: CDR1 MNHEY and CDR2 SVGEGT. The CDR3, as DNA: TGTGCCAGCAGTTCCCTAGGACAGGCCCCCACAGATACGCAGTATTTT. Residues: CASSSLGQAPTDTQYF.

This clonotype has at least ten counts. The chain combines TRBV18 with TRBJ1-1, with D uncertain. Trimming shortened V by 3 bases and J by 3 bases, and 17 bases separated the two germline ends. Per germline, CDR1 KGHSH and CDR2 LQKENI. This CDR3 is built from 16 residues. This CDR3 reads CASSPPNSQVDTEAFF. In DNA, the CDR3 is TGTGCCAGCTCACCGCCGAACAGCCAGGTTGACACTGAAGCTTTCTTT. The entire variable domain, with the rest obtained from reference TRBV18 and TRBJ1-1, is as follows: NAGVMQNPRHLVRRRGQEARLRCSPMKGHSHVYWYRQLPEEGLKFMVYLQKENIIDESGMPKERFSAEFPKEGPSILRIQQVVRGDSAAYFCASSPPNSQVDTEAFFGQGTRLTVV.

As for this clonotype: This sequence may be a read error, since a much larger clone differs from it by one base. The rearrangement links TRBV27 to TRBJ2-1, with D possibly matching TRBD2 (6 bases). Germline-derived CDR1 and CDR2 are MNHEY and SMNVEV (reference sequence). V dropped 5 bases and J dropped 9 bases, with 14 bases sitting between them. CDR3 size: 13 residues. The CDR3: CASSDSRLVEQFF. CDR3 coding DNA: TGTGCCAGCAGTGATTCGCGACTAGTTGAGCAGTTCTTC.

This clonotype has a handful of counts. The chain has TRBV7-6 and TRBJ1-2; a possible D gene is TRBD1 (6 bases). Germline V gene sequence: CDR1 SGHVS, CDR2 FNYEAQ. This CDR3 has 15 amino acids. V gave up 4 bases and J gave up 4 bases, with 16 bases separating them. CDR3 in DNA: TGTGCCAGCAGCTCAACGGACAGAGGGTCCTATGGCTACACCTTC. As protein: CASSSTDRGSYGYTF. Variable domain in full (rest from reference TRBV7-6 and TRBJ1-2): GAGVSQSPRYKVTKRGQDVALRCDPISGHVSLYWYRQALGQGPEFLTYFNYEAQQDKSGLPNDRFSAERPEGSISTLTIQRTEQRDSAMYRCASSSTDRGSYGYTFGSGTRLTVV.